The 2 T cell receptor beta chains presented below share a single source sample, sequenced in a study of T cells after yellow fever vaccination. Using its own MiXCR run on the 5' RACE reads, TCRdb lists one record per CDR3 protein. The table shows 110,000 to 150,000 distinct CDR3 sequences, with more than 6.5% occurring only once. The sample in question was CD4+ T cells sorted from PBMCs, obtained 10 days after the yellow fever booster vaccination. The receptors here all came from a man younger than 45 who received the YFV17D yellow fever vaccine.

This clonotype has at least ten counts. The chain has TRBV19 and TRBJ1-2, with 7 bases lining up with TRBD1. CDR3 length: 13 amino acids. Germline V CDR1 and CDR2: LNHDA, SQIVND (reference sequence). The junction had 7 bases not matched to a gene; V was cut back by 8 bases and J by 4 bases. Here the CDR3 reads CASGRGRTYGYTF. The CDR3 coding sequence is TGTGCCAGTGGCAGGGGGAGAACCTATGGCTACACCTTC.

The table lists this clonotype with a few counts. V and J are TRBV12-3 or TRBV12-4 and TRBJ2-2; 9 bases fit TRBD2. CDR3 size: 16 residues. V trimming: 7 bases; J trimming: 7 bases; junction bases outside the gene matches: 13. CDR3: CASTIGLAPAIGELFF. The CDR3 DNA is TGTGCCAGCACCATCGGACTAGCGCCAGCTATCGGGGAGCTGTTTTTT.